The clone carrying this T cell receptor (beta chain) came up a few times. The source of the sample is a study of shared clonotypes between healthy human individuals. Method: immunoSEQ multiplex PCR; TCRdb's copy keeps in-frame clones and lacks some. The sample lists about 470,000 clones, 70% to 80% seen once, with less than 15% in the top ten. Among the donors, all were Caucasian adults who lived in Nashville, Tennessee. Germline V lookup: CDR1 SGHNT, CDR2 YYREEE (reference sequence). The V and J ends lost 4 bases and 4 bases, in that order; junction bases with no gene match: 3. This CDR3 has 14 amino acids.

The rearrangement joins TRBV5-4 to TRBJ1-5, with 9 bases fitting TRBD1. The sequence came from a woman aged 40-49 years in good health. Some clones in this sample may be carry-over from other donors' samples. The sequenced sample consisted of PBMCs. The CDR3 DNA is TGTGCCAGCAGCATGGACAGGGGAAATCAGCCCCAGCATTTT. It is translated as CASSMDRGNQPQHF.